The rows below give T cell receptor beta chains drawn from one sample of a study of technical replicates of blood from a few donors. TCRdb's table, derived via immunoSEQ multiplex PCR, lists solely in-frame clones and lacks some. The sample contains around 90,000 clones, 85% to 95% of which appear only once. The sample comprised T cells isolated from PBMCs. These receptors all come from a human donor in good health. Each CDR3 is given with its conserved first and last residue. The order of the fields is clone size, D gene, J gene, V gene, CDR3 protein, CDR3 DNA. D genes are given only for firm matches. Clone size is not always given. Where it is, it says once, few, many or a class for expanded clones.

. | . | TRBJ2-1 | TRBV7-9 | CASSYAGASYNEQFF | TGTGCCAGCAGCTATGCGGGGGCCAGTTACAATGAGCAGTTCTTC
. | . | TRBJ1-2 | TRBV9 | CASSVEAHVYGYTF | TGTGCCAGCAGCGTAGAAGCGCACGTCTATGGCTACACCTTC
. | TRBD2 | TRBJ2-3 | TRBV5-1 | CASSPQAIAGTSTDTQYF | TGCGCCAGCAGCCCCCAGGCGATAGCGGGAACTAGCACAGATACGCAGTATTTT
once | . | TRBJ1-1 | TRBV15 | CATSRLPGHQETFF | TGTGCCACCAGCAGGCTACCGGGACATCAAGAAACTTTCTTT
. | TRBD2 | TRBJ2-1 | TRBV7-8 | CASSLVPSGGANEQFF | TGTGCCAGCAGCTTAGTCCCTAGCGGGGGGGCCAATGAGCAGTTCTTC
. | TRBD2 | TRBJ2-2 | TRBV5-6 | CASSLIAGRGTGELFF | TGTGCCAGCAGCCTCATAGCGGGGAGGGGTACCGGGGAGCTGTTTTTT
once | TRBD1 | TRBJ1-5 | TRBV6-6 | CASSYPGQNQPQHF | TGTGCCAGCAGTTACCCGGGACAGAATCAGCCCCAGCATTTT
. | . | TRBJ1-5 | TRBV4-1 | CASSQDGGIGNQPQHF | TGCGCCAGCAGCCAAGATGGGGGGATCGGCAATCAGCCCCAGCATTTT
. | . | TRBJ2-5 | TRBV2 | CASRMEIQETQYF | TGTGCCAGCAGGATGGAGATCCAAGAGACCCAGTACTTC
once | TRBD2 | TRBJ2-3 | TRBV19 | CASSLAGGEQYF | TGTGCCAGTAGCTTAGCGGGAGGGGAGCAGTATTTT
. | TRBD1 | TRBJ1-5 | TRBV7-8 | CASSQKDRVNQPQHF | TGTGCCAGCAGCCAGAAGGACAGGGTTAATCAGCCCCAGCATTTT
. | . | TRBJ2-5 | TRBV28 | CASSPGLTQETQYF | TGTGCCAGCAGCCCCGGACTTACCCAAGAGACCCAGTACTTC
. | TRBD1 | TRBJ2-7 | TRBV28 | CASSTGQGVYEQYF | TGTGCCAGCAGTACGGGACAGGGAGTTTACGAGCAGTACTTC
few | . | TRBJ2-5 | TRBV5-1 | CASKDPGQETQYF | TGCGCCAGCAAGGATCCAGGCCAAGAGACCCAGTACTTC
. | . | TRBJ1-1 | TRBV11-2 | CASVGGLSGTEAFF | TGTGCCAGCGTCGGTGGGCTAAGTGGCACTGAAGCTTTCTTT
. | TRBD1 | TRBJ2-2 | TRBV5-1 | CASTLGGTGKLGGELFF | TGCGCCAGCACCCTAGGCGGGACAGGAAAACTGGGCGGGGAGCTGTTTTTT
. | . | TRBJ1-2 | TRBV27 | CAISSRLGPYGYTF | TGTGCCATCAGTTCGCGTCTGGGGCCATATGGCTACACCTTC
. | . | TRBJ2-5 | TRBV15 | CATSRVREPVETQYF | TGTGCCACCAGCAGAGTGAGAGAGCCGGTTGAGACCCAGTACTTC
. | . | TRBJ2-1 | TRBV21-1 | CASSLSSREGGYNEQFF | TGTGCCAGCAGCCTGTCGAGCAGGGAGGGAGGCTACAATGAGCAGTTCTTC
once | . | TRBJ1-1 | TRBV11-2 | CASSSPRVNTEAFF | TGTGCCAGCAGCTCACCCCGGGTCAACACTGAAGCTTTCTTT
. | . | TRBJ2-4 | TRBV29-1 | CSVEPGIGIQYF | TGCAGCGTTGAACCAGGGATTGGCATTCAGTACTTC
once | . | TRBJ2-1 | TRBV16 | CASRRDKLIYNEQFF | TGTGCCAGCAGACGGGACAAATTAATCTACAATGAGCAGTTCTTC
few | . | TRBJ1-2 | TRBV5-5 | CASRASGQPRANYGYTF | TGTGCCAGCAGAGCCTCCGGACAGCCCCGGGCTAACTATGGCTACACCTTC
. | . | TRBJ2-5 | TRBV10-2 | CASSEAQGPRQETQYF | TGCGCCAGCAGTGAGGCACAGGGACCTAGACAAGAGACCCAGTACTTC
. | TRBD2 | TRBJ2-1 | TRBV14 | CASSQLAGISYNEQFF | TGTGCCAGCAGCCAACTAGCGGGGATCTCCTACAATGAGCAGTTCTTC
once | TRBD1 | TRBJ2-5 | TRBV25-1 | CASSAGTGGLETQYF | TGTGCCAGCAGTGCCGGAACAGGGGGCTTAGAGACCCAGTACTTC
. | . | TRBJ2-6 | TRBV4-1 | CASNHPPGGLTGANVLTF | TGCGCCAGCAACCACCCGCCGGGGGGCTTAACTGGGGCCAACGTCCTGACTTTC
. | TRBD2 | TRBJ2-3 | TRBV13 | CASSHFPGLAGEETSTDTQYF | TGTGCCAGCAGTCACTTCCCGGGACTAGCGGGGGAAGAGACTAGCACAGATACGCAGTATTTT
. | TRBD2 | TRBJ2-3 | TRBV11-3 | CASTGGGTDTQYF | TGTGCCAGCACCGGCGGGGGGACAGATACGCAGTATTTT
. | TRBD1 | TRBJ1-5 | TRBV2 | CASRSGTGNQPQHF | TGTGCCAGCAGATCCGGGACAGGCAATCAGCCCCAGCATTTT
. | TRBD1 | TRBJ2-7 | TRBV7-7 | CASSSGTGFEQYF | TGTGCCAGCAGCTCGGGGACAGGGTTCGAGCAGTACTTC
. | . | TRBJ2-7 | TRBV7-9 | CASSLIEKYGYEQYF | TGTGCCAGCAGCTTAATTGAAAAGTACGGCTACGAGCAGTACTTC
. | . | TRBJ1-3 | TRBV2 | CASSVAFVGSGNTIYF | TGTGCCAGCAGTGTCGCGTTCGTCGGCTCTGGAAACACCATATATTTT
. | TRBD1 | TRBJ1-1 | TRBV5-1 | CASSGQGAPGTEAFF | TGCGCCAGCAGCGGACAGGGGGCGCCGGGGACTGAAGCTTTCTTT
once | . | TRBJ2-7 | TRBV6-1 | CASQTYEQYF | TGTGCCAGCCAGACCTACGAGCAGTACTTC
once | TRBD1 | TRBJ2-2 | TRBV6-5 | CASSRQGVGELFF | TGTGCCAGCAGTCGACAGGGAGTCGGGGAGCTGTTTTTT